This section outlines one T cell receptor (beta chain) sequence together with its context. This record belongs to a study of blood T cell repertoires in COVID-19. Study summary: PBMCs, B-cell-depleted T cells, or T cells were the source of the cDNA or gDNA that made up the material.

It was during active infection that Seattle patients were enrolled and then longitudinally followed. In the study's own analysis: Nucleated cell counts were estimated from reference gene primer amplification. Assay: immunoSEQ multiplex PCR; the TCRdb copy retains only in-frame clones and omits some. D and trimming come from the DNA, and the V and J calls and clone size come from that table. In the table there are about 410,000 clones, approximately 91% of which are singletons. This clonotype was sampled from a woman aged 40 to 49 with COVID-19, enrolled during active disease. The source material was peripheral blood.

CDR3 loop: CASSFLRGGRNTEAFF. The CDR3 DNA reads TGTGCCAGCAGTTTCCTACGGGGGGGCCGGAACACTGAAGCTTTCTTT. The chain links TRBV27 to TRBJ1-1; a weak D match, TRBD1 (6 bases). Germline CDR1 MNHEY, CDR2 SMNVEV (reference sequence). V was cut by 3 bases and J by 1 base, with 15 bases left in between. The CDR3 runs 16 residues.